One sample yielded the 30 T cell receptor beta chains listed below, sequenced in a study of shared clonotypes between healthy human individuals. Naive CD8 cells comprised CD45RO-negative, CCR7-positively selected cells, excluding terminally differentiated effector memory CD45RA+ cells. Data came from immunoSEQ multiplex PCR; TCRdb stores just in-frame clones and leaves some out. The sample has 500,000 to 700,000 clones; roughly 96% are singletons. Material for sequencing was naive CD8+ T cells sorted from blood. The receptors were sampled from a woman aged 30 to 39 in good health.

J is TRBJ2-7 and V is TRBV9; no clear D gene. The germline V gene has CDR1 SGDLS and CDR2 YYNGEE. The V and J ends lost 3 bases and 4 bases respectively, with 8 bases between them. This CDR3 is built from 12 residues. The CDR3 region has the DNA TGTGCCAGCAGCGGGAGCCGATACGAGCAGTACTTC. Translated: CASSGSRYEQYF.

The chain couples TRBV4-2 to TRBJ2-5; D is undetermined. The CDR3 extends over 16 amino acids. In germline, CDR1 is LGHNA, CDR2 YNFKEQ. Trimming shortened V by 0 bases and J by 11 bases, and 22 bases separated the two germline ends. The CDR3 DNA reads TGTGCCAGCAGCCAAGAGCATACGCTTTCCCTCTTTGAGCAGTACTTC. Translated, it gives CASSQEHTLSLFEQYF.

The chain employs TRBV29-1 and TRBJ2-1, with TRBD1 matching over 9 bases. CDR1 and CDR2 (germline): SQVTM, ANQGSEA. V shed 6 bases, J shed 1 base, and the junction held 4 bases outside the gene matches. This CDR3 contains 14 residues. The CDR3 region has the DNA TGCAGCGTAAACGGACAGGGGTCCTACAATGAGCAGTTCTTC. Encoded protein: CSVNGQGSYNEQFF.

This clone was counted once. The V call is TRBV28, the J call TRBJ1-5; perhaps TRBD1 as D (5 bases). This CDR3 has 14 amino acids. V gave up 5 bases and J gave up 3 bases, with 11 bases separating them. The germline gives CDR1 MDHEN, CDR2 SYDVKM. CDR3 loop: CASSMTAYNQPQHF. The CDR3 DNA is TGTGCCAGCAGTATGACAGCATACAATCAGCCCCAGCATTTT.

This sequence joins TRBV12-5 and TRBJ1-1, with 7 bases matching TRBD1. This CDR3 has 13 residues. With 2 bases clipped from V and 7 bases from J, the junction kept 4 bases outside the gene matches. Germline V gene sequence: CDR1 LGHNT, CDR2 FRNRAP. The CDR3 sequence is CASGLSTGVEAFF. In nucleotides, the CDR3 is TGTGCTAGTGGTTTGTCTACAGGGGTTGAAGCTTTCTTT.

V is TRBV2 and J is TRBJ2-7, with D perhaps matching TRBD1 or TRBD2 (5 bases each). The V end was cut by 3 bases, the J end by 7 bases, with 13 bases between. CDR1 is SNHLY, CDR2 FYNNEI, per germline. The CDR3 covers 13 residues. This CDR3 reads CASSDIGDGEQYF. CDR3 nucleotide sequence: TGTGCCAGCAGTGATATAGGGGACGGTGAGCAGTACTTC.

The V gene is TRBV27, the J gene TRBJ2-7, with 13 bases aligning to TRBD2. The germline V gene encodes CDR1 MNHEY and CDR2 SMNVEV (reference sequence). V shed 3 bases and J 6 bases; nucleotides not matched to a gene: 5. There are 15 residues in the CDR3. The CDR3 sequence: CASSLQGLAGVEQYF. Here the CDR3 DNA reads TGTGCCAGCAGTTTGCAAGGACTAGCGGGAGTCGAGCAGTACTTC.

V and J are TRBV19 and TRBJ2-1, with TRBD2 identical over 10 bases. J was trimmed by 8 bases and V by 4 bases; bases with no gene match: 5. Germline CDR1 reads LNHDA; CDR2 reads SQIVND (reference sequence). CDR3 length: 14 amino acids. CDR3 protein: CASSNSSGSHEQFF. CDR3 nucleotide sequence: TGTGCCAGTAGTAATTCTAGCGGGAGCCATGAGCAGTTCTTC.

The CDR3 sequence is CASSFGQNYEQYF. As DNA, the CDR3 is TGTGCCAGCAGCTTCGGGCAGAACTACGAGCAGTACTTC. This rearrangement joins TRBV11-3 to TRBJ2-5, with D hard to call. The DNA end lines up better with TRBJ2-7; the J call may be wrong. The germline CDR1 and CDR2 sequences are SGHNT and YENEEA. This CDR3 contains 13 residues.

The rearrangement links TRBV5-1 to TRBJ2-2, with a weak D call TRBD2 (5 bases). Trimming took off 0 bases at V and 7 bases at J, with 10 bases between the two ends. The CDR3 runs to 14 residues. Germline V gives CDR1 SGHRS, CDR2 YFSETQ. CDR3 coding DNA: TGCGCCAGCAGCTTGGACGGGATTAACGGGGAGCTGTTTTTT. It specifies CASSLDGINGELFF.

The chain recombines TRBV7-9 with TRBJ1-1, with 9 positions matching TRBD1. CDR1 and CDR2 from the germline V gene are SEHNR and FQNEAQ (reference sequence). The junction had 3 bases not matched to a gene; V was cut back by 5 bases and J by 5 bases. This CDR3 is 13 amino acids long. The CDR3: CASSTGGRTEAFF. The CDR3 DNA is TGTGCCAGCAGCACAGGGGGCCGGACTGAAGCTTTCTTT.

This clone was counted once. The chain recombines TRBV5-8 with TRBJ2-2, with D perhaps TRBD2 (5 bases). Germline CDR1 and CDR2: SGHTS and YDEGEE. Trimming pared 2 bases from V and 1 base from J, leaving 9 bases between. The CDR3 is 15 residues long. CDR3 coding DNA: TGTGCCAGCAGCTTCCCAGCGGAGAACACCGGGGAGCTGTTTTTT. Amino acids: CASSFPAENTGELFF.

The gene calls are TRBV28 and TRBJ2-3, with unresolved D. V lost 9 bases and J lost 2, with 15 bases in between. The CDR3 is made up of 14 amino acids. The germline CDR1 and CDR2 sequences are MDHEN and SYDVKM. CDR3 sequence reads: CASSPSENTDTQYF. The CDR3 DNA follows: TGTGCCAGTTCTCCGAGCGAGAACACAGATACGCAGTATTTT.

The CDR3 loop reads CASSYGRDAYNSPLHF. The CDR3 bases are TGCGCCAGCAGCTATGGGAGGGATGCCTATAATTCACCCCTCCACTTT. The V and J genes are TRBV5-1 and TRBJ1-6, with D unresolved. Germline CDR1 reads SGHRS; CDR2 reads YFSETQ. CDR3 length: 16 amino acids. V lost 3 bases, J lost 2 bases, and 12 bases lay in between.

The CDR3 protein is CASSLGGQFNEQFF. Here the CDR3 DNA reads TGCGCCAGCAGCTTGGGGGGGCAATTTAATGAGCAGTTCTTC. J is TRBJ2-1 and V is TRBV5-1; D may be TRBD1 (6 bases). The CDR3 extends over 14 amino acids. The germline CDR1 and CDR2 sequences are SGHRS and YFSETQ. V was trimmed by 0 bases and J by 7 bases, leaving 11 bases between them.

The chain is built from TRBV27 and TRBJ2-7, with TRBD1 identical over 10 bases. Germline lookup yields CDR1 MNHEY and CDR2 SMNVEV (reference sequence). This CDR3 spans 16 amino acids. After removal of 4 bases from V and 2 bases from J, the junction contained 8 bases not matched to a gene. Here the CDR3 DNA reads TGTGCCAGCAGTTCCCCCCGGACAGGGGGTCCCTACGAGCAGTACTTC. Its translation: CASSSPRTGGPYEQYF.

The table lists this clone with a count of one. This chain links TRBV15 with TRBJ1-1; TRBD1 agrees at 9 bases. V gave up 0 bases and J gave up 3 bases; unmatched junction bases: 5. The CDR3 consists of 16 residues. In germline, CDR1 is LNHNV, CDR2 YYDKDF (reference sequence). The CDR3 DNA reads TGTGCCACCAGCAGAGATCAACGGACAGGGGACACTGAAGCTTTCTTT. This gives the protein CATSRDQRTGDTEAFF. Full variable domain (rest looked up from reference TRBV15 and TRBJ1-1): DAMVIQNPRYQVTQFGKPVTLSCSQTLNHNVMYWYQQKSSQAPKLLFHYYDKDFNNEADTPDNFQSRRPNTSFCFLDIRSPGLGDTAMYLCATSRDQRTGDTEAFFGQGTRLTVV.

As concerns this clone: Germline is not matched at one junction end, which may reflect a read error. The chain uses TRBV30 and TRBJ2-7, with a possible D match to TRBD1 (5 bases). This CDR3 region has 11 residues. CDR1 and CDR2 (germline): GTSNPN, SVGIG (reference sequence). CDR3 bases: TGTGCCTGGGCGACAGTCTACGGGCAGTACTTC. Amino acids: CAWATVYGQYF.

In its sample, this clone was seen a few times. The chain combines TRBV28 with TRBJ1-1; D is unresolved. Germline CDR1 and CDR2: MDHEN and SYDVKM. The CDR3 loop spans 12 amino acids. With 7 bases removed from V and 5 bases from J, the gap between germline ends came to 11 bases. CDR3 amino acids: CASTLGRTEAFF. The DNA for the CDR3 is TGTGCCAGCACCCTTGGTCGGACTGAAGCTTTCTTT.

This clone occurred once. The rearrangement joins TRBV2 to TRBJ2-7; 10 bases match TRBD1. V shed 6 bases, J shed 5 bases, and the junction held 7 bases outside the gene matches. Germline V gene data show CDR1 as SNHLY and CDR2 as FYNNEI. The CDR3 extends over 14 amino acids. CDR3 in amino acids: CASSSGQGVHEQYF. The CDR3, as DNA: TGTGCCAGCAGCTCAGGACAGGGGGTCCACGAGCAGTACTTC. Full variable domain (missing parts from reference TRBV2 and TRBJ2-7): EPEVTQTPSHQVTQMGQEVILRCVPISNHLYFYWYRQILGQKVEFLVSFYNNEISEKSEIFDDQFSVERPDGSNFTLKIRSTKLEDSAMYFCASSSGQGVHEQYFGPGTRLTVT.

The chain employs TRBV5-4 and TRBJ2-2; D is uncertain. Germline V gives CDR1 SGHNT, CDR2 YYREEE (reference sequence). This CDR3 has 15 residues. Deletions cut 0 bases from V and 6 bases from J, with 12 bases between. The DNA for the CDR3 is TGTGCCAGCAGCTTGGACCTGCTAGGATCCGGGGAGCTGTTTTTT. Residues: CASSLDLLGSGELFF.

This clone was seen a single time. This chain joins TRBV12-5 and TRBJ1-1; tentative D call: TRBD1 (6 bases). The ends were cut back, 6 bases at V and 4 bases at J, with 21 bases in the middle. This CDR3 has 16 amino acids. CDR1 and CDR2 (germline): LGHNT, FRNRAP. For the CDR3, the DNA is TGTGCTAGTGGCTCCGGGTTAGGGACACTCACCACTGAAGCTTTCTTT. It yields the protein CASGSGLGTLTTEAFF.

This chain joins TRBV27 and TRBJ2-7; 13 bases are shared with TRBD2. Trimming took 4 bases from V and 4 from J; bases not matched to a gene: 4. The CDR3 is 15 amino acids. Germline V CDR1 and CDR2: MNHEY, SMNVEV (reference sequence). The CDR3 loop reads CASSWGLAGQYEQYF. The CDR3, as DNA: TGTGCCAGCAGTTGGGGACTAGCGGGACAATACGAGCAGTACTTC.

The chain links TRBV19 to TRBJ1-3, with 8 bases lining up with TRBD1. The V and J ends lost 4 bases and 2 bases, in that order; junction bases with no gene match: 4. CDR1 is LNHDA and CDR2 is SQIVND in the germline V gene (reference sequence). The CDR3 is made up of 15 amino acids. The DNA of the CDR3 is TGTGCCAGTAGTACTATGACAGGGGCTGGAAACACCATATATTTT. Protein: CASSTMTGAGNTIYF.

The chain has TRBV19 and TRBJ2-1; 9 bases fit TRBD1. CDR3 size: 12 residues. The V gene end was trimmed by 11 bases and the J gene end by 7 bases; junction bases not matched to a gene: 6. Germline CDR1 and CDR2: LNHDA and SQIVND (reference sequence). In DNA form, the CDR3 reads TGTGCCGCCCATGGACAGGGGAATGAGCAGTTCTTC. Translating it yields CAAHGQGNEQFF.

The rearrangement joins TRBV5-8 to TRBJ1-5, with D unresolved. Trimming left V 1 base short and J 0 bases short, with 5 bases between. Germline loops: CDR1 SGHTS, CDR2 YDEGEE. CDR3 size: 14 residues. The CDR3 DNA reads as TGTGCCAGCAGCTTGTCGACTAGCAATCAGCCCCAGCATTTT. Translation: CASSLSTSNQPQHF.

The CDR3, as DNA: TGTGCCAGCAGCGTAGTAGACAGGGGGCATTATGGCTACACCTTC. It translates to CASSVVDRGHYGYTF. The chain combines TRBV9 with TRBJ1-2; 10 positions match TRBD1. After removal of 0 bases from V and 5 bases from J, the junction contained 4 bases not matched to a gene. The V gene's germline CDR1 is SGDLS and CDR2 YYNGEE. The length of the CDR3 is 15 residues.

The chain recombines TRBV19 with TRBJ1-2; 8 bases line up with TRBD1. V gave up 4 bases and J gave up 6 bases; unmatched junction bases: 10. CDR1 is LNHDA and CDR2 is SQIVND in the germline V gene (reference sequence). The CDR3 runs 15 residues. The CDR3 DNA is TGTGCCAGTAGTACCCGGACAGGGTGGGGAGATGGCTACACCTTC. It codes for CASSTRTGWGDGYTF.

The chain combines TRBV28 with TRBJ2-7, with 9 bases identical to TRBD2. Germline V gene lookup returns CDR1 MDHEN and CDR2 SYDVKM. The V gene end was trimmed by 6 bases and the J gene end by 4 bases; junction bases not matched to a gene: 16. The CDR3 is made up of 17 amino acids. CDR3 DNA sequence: TGTGCCAGCAGGCCCGCTCCGTGGCTAGCGGGATTATACGAGCAGTACTTC. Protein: CASRPAPWLAGLYEQYF.

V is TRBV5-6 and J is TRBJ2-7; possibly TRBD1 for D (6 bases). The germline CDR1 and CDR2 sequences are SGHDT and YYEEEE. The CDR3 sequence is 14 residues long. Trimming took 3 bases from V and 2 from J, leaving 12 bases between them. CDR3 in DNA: TGTGCCAGCAGCTCGGGACAACAAACCTACGAGCAGTACTTC. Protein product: CASSSGQQTYEQYF.